In this sample, the clone carrying this TCR beta chain turned up a few times. Its antigen is not identified. This specimen comes from a study of cytomegalovirus exposure and HLA in healthy donors. Study findings and constraints: About 87% or about 30% of the time was how often most TCR beta V segments were productive, according to an earlier analysis. Sequencing depth across donors, presence/absence analyses assumed, was roughly uniform. Cytomegalovirus status was reportedly diagnosed by the classifier with high sensitivity and specificity. Some V segments, TRBV6-2 and TRBV6-3 among them, were indistinguishable and were therefore excluded.

This PCR relied on a set of 60 Vbeta primers and 13 Jbeta primers. This table comes from immunoSEQ multiplex PCR, and its TCRdb copy is limited to in-frame clones, with some not included. Of roughly 140,000 clones in the sample, roughly 10% are singletons; the top ten hold 1.8%. V gave up 4 bases and J gave up 7 bases, with 10 bases separating them. CDR3 size: 11 residues. Germline V gene sequence: CDR1 SQVTM, CDR2 ANQGSEA. Sequenced: PBMCs. The rearrangement links TRBV29-1 to TRBJ1-2, with TRBD1 as a possible D gene (5 bases). The clonotype was recovered from a male donor in good health and CMV-seronegative. The DNA of the CDR3 is TGCAGCGTTGTGGGTGGGGCTGGCTACACCTTC. Encoded protein: CSVVGGAGYTF.